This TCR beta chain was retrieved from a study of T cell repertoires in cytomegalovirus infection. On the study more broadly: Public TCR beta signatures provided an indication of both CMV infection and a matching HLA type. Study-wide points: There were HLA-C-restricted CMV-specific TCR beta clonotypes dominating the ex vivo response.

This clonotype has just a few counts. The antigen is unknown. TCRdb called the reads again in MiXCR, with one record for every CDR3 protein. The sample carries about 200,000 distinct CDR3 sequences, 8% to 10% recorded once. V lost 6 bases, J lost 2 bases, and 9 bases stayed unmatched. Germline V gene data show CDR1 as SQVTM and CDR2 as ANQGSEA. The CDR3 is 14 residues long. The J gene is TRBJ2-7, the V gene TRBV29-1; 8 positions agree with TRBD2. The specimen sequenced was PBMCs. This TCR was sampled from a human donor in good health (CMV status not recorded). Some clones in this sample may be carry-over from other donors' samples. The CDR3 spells CSVTSGSGAYEQYF. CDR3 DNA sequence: TGCAGCGTCACAAGCGGGAGTGGCGCCTACGAGCAGTACTTC.